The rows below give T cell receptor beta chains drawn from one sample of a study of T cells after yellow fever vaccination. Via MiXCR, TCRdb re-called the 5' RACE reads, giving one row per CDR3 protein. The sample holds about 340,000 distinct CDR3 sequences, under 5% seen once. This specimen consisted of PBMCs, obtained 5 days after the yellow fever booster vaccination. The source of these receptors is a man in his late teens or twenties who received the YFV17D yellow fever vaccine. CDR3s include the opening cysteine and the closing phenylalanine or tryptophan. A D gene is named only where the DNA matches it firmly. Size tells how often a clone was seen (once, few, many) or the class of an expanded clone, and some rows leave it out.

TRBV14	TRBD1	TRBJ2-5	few	CASSQIDRAGETQYF	TGTGCCAGCAGCCAGATTGACAGGGCCGGGGAGACCCAGTACTTC
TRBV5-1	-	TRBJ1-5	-	CASSPDPGGQPQHF	TGCGCCAGCAGCCCGGACCCCGGGGGGCAGCCCCAGCATTTT
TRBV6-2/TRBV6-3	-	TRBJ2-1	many	CASRDSKVGNEQFF	TGTGCCAGCAGGGACTCTAAGGTAGGGAATGAGCAGTTCTTC
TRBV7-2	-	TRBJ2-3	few	CASSPPLSGTDTQYF	TGTGCCAGCAGCCCCCCCCTAAGTGGCACAGATACGCAGTATTTT
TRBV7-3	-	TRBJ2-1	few	CASSALGTEQFF	TGTGCCAGCAGCGCCCTGGGGACGGAACAGTTCTTC
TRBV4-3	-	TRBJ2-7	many	CASSQERSQSYEQYF	TGCGCCAGCAGCCAAGAACGGAGCCAGTCCTACGAGCAGTACTTC
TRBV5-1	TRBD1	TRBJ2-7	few	CASSLDPQGQGFFEQYF	TGCGCCAGCAGCTTGGACCCCCAAGGACAGGGTTTCTTCGAGCAGTACTTC
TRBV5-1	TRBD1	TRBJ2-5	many	CASSWDSPETQYF	TGCGCCAGCAGCTGGGACAGTCCAGAGACCCAGTACTTC
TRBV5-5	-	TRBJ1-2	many	CASSLAGTVYGYTF	TGTGCCAGCAGCTTGGCTGGGACGGTCTATGGCTACACCTTC
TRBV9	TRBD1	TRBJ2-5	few	CASSATGMRETQYF	TGTGCCAGCAGCGCGACAGGGATGCGAGAGACCCAGTACTTC
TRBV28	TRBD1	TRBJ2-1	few	CASSSASDRGRIYEQFF	TGTGCCAGCAGTTCAGCCTCTGACAGGGGGCGCATCTATGAGCAGTTCTTC
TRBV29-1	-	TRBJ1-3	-	CSAGQSSGNTIYF	TGCAGCGCCGGGCAAAGCTCTGGAAACACCATATATTTT
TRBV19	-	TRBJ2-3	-	CASRVQGSADTQYF	TGTGCCAGTAGGGTACAGGGATCTGCAGATACGCAGTATTTT
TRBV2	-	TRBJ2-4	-	CASSNQLAKNIQYF	TGTGCCAGCAGTAATCAGCTAGCCAAAAACATTCAGTACTTC
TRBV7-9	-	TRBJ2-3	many	CASSRFLDTQYF	TGTGCCAGCAGTCGGTTTCTGGATACGCAGTATTTT
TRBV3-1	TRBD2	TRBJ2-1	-	CASRRLAGGLNEQFF	TGTGCCAGCAGGCGACTAGCGGGGGGGCTCAATGAGCAGTTCTTC
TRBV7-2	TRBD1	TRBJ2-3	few	CASVSGTGGSTDTQYF	TGTGCCAGTGTATCCGGGACAGGGGGGTCCACAGATACGCAGTATTTT
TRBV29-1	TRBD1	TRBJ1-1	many	CSVPVSGDRFEAFF	TGCAGCGTTCCTGTGAGTGGGGACAGGTTCGAAGCTTTCTTT
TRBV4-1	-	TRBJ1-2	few	CASRSTVANYGYTF	TGCGCCAGCAGGTCAACCGTCGCCAACTATGGCTACACCTTC
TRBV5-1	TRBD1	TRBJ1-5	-	CASSSQGALNQPQHF	TGCGCCAGCAGCTCGCAGGGGGCCCTCAATCAGCCCCAGCATTTT
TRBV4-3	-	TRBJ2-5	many	CASSQDKETQYF	TGCGCCAGCAGCCAAGACAAAGAGACCCAGTACTTC
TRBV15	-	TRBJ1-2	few	CARDLWTEHNYGYTF	TGTGCCAGGGACCTTTGGACGGAACATAACTATGGCTACACCTTC
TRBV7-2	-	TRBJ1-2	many	CASSRGIGAPLYGYTF	TGTGCCAGCAGCCGGGGTATCGGGGCTCCTCTATATGGCTACACCTTC
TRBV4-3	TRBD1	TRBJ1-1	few	CASSQDSWAGGEGNTEAFF	TGCGCCAGCAGCCAAGATAGCTGGGCAGGGGGCGAGGGAAACACTGAAGCTTTCTTT
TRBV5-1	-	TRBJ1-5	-	CASRYVPNQPQHF	TGCGCCAGCAGATATGTACCGAATCAGCCCCAGCATTTT
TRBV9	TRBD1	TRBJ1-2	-	CASSVDRGPGYTF	TGTGCCAGCAGCGTAGACAGGGGGCCCGGCTACACCTTC
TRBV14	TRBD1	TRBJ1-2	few	CASSHFYRDRALGYGYTF	TGTGCCAGCAGCCATTTCTATCGGGACAGGGCCCTGGGGTATGGCTACACCTTC
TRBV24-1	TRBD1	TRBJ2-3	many	CATSDLPGQGADTQYF	TGTGCCACCAGTGACTTGCCGGGACAGGGGGCAGATACGCAGTATTTT
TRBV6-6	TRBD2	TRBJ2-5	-	CASIKGTRSWETQYF	TGTGCCAGCATCAAAGGGACTAGGTCGTGGGAGACCCAGTACTTC
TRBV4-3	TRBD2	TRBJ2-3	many	CASSQDMERGVPTDTQYF	TGCGCCAGCAGCCAAGATATGGAGCGGGGCGTCCCCACAGATACGCAGTATTTT
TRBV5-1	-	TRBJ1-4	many	CASSTTGRANEKLFF	TGCGCCAGCAGCACTACCGGACGCGCGAATGAAAAACTGTTTTTT
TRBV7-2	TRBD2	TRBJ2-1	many	CASRQGTSGGPLRYNEQFF	TGTGCCAGCAGGCAAGGGACTAGCGGGGGGCCCCTCAGATACAATGAGCAGTTCTTC
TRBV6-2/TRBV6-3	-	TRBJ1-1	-	CASSYNSGKAEAFF	TGTGCCAGCAGTTACAACAGCGGGAAGGCTGAAGCTTTCTTT
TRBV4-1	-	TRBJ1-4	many	CASSQAGSTNEKLFF	TGCGCCAGCAGCCAAGCGGGGTCGACTAATGAAAAACTGTTTTTT
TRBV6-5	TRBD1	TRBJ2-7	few	CASSYSIGTTGSYEQYF	TGTGCCAGCAGTTACTCGATTGGGACGACAGGGTCCTACGAGCAGTACTTC